The rows below give T cell receptor beta chains drawn from one sample of a study of T cell responses to AZD1222 COVID-19 vaccine. The protocol was immunoSEQ multiplex PCR, while the TCRdb copy is restricted to in-frame clones and leaves out a portion. This table holds approximately 150,000 clones, roughly nine tenths found once. The material sequenced was peripheral blood, taken 28 days after the second AZD1222 dose. The receptors originated from an adult who received the AZD1222 COVID-19 vaccine. Each CDR3 is given with its conserved first and last residue. The D gene is left open where the match is weak.

>TRBJ2-1|TRBV19|TRBD2
TGTGCCAGTAGTATAGGTGGTTGGCGGGAGGACCTGGTAGGGCAGTTCTTC
CASSIGGWREDLVGQFF
>TRBJ1-6|TRBV2|TRBD1
TGTGCCCTCTCGGTCGACAGGGGGGCGAATTCACCCCTCCACTTT
CALSVDRGANSPLHF
>TRBJ1-6|TRBV5-1|NA
TGCGCCAGCAGCTTGGGCAGGTTGGACTCACCCCTCCACTTT
CASSLGRLDSPLHF
>TRBJ1-1|TRBV7-2|NA
TGTGCCAGCAGCTCAGGGCCCAACACTGAAGCTTTCTTT
CASSSGPNTEAFF
>TRBJ1-1|TRBV3-1/TRBV3-2|TRBD1
TGTGCCAGCAGACCTTCGGACAGGGGGAACACTGAAGCTTTCTTT
CASRPSDRGNTEAFF
>TRBJ2-1|TRBV29-1|NA
TGCAGCGTTGAACCAGGATACAATGAGCAGTTCTTC
CSVEPGYNEQFF
>TRBJ2-1|TRBV27|TRBD1
TGTGCCAGCAGTTCAGGGGGCACCTCCTACAATGAGCAGTTCTTC
CASSSGGTSYNEQFF
>TRBJ1-4|TRBV30|NA
TGTGCCTTTGGAAGAGGACGGTCTACAACTAATGAAAAACTGTTTTTT
CAFGRGRSTTNEKLFF
>TRBJ1-1|TRBV29-1|TRBD1
TGCAGCGGACGACAGGGACCTATGAACACTGAAGCTTTCTTT
CSGRQGPMNTEAFF
>TRBJ2-3|TRBV5-5|NA
TGTGCCAGCAGCTTGAGCGGTAAGGATACGCAGTATTTT
CASSLSGKDTQYF
>TRBJ2-3|TRBV6-2/TRBV6-3|NA
TGTGCCAGCAGTTACTCCATACAGGGAACAGATACGCAGTATTTT
CASSYSIQGTDTQYF
>TRBJ2-1|TRBV28|TRBD1
TGTGCCAGCAGTTTACCCGGGACAGGGTTCCTCTTC
CASSLPGTGFLF
>TRBJ2-4|TRBV5-3|NA
TGTGCCAGAAGCTTGGTGGCAGTTGGGATTCAGTACTTC
CARSLVAVGIQYF
>TRBJ2-1|TRBV19|TRBD2
TGTGCCAGTATTAGACTAGCGGGGGGGCGAACTGAGCAGTTCTTC
CASIRLAGGRTEQFF
>TRBJ2-7|TRBV5-1|NA
TGCGCCAGCAGCTTGAGAGGCGGCCCAGGCTACGAGCAGTACTTC
CASSLRGGPGYEQYF
>TRBJ1-1|TRBV19|NA
TGTGCCAGTAGTATAGGATTGGGAGACATGAACACTGAAGCTTTCTTT
CASSIGLGDMNTEAFF
>TRBJ1-1|TRBV5-4|NA
TGTGCCAGCAGCTTGGACGGGGTGGGGACTGAAGCTTTCTTT
CASSLDGVGTEAFF
>TRBJ2-2|TRBV10-3|TRBD2
TGTGCCATCAGTGTTTATGGTAGCGGGGTTGGCGGGGAGCTGTTTTTT
CAISVYGSGVGGELFF
>TRBJ2-3|TRBV5-5|TRBD2
TGTGCCAGCAGCAGACTGTTAGCGGGGGACACAGATACGCAGTATTTT
CASSRLLAGDTDTQYF
>TRBJ1-1|TRBV19|TRBD1
TGTGCCAGTTCGACAGGGGGACAACTGAACACTGAAGCTTTCTTT
CASSTGGQLNTEAFF
>TRBJ2-3|TRBV5-1|TRBD2
TGCGCCAGCACCCGGAATGGACTAGCGGGAGCCAGCACAGATACGCAGTATTTT
CASTRNGLAGASTDTQYF
>TRBJ1-5|TRBV5-5|TRBD1
TGTGCCAGCAACCAGGGGGACAGCAATCAGCCCCAGCATTTT
CASNQGDSNQPQHF
>TRBJ2-1|TRBV30|NA
TGTGCCTGGAGTGTACAACTAAGGGGAGGAGTTAACAATGAGCAGTTCTTC
CAWSVQLRGGVNNEQFF
>TRBJ1-2|TRBV7-3|NA
TGTGCCAGCAGCTTAACCCGAACAGGGATCTATGGCTACACCTTC
CASSLTRTGIYGYTF
>TRBJ1-1|TRBV19|NA
TGTGCCAGTAGTATACCCGGTATGAACACTGAAGCTTTCTTT
CASSIPGMNTEAFF
>TRBJ2-7|TRBV11-2|TRBD1
TGTGCCAGCAGCCGACAATCCGGGACAGGGTCCTACGAGCAGTACTTC
CASSRQSGTGSYEQYF
>TRBJ2-7|TRBV9|TRBD2
TGTGCCAGCAGCGTAGACCTTAGCGGGGGGGTAGGAACCTACGAGCAGTACTTC
CASSVDLSGGVGTYEQYF
>TRBJ2-7|TRBV28|NA
TGTGCCAGCAGTTTTGGGTGGGTCCTCTACGAGCAGTACTTC
CASSFGWVLYEQYF
>TRBJ1-5|TRBV6-2/TRBV6-3|NA
TGTGCCAGCAGTTACTTCCCCGGGTCGAATCAGCCCCAGCATTTT
CASSYFPGSNQPQHF
>TRBJ2-1|TRBV21-1|NA
TGTGCCAGCAGCAAAGGTGGTGACCCACCCCCCTACAATGAGCAGTTCTTC
CASSKGGDPPPYNEQFF
>TRBJ2-3|TRBV25-1|TRBD2
TGTGCCAGCAGTTGGGAGGGCCATACAGATACGCAGTATTTT
CASSWEGHTDTQYF
>TRBJ1-5|TRBV21-1|NA
TGTGCCAGCAGCAAGCCAGGGGGGAGGCCCCAGCATTTT
CASSKPGGRPQHF
>TRBJ1-5|TRBV2|NA
TGTGCCAGCAGTGGGACGGGGAATAGCAATCAGCCCCAGCATTTT
CASSGTGNSNQPQHF
>TRBJ2-1|TRBV11-2|NA
TGTGCCAGCAGCAAACCGGGACTCCAATACAATGAGCAGTTCTTC
CASSKPGLQYNEQFF
>TRBJ2-2|TRBV15|NA
TGTGCCACCAGCAGAGACTGGGTACTTTTGACCGGGGAGCTGTTTTTT
CATSRDWVLLTGELFF
>TRBJ1-2|TRBV2|NA
TGTGCCAGCAGTGAAGGGACGGACTATGGCTACACCTTC
CASSEGTDYGYTF
>TRBJ2-7|TRBV7-9|NA
TGTGCCAGCAGCAAGGGCTCTGAGCAGTACTTC
CASSKGSEQYF